The 15 T cell receptor beta chains in this list originate from one sample, sequenced in a study of CD8 T cells in Susac syndrome. RNA in amounts of about 0.5 to 1 ug was reverse transcribed with random hexamers. Each CDR3 protein is one row after TCRdb ran MiXCR on the immunoSEQ multiplex PCR reads. The data show under 200,000 distinct CDR3 sequences, roughly 90% seen once. The sequenced sample consisted of CD4+ T cells from PBMCs. These TCRs come from a human donor with Susac syndrome.

The J gene is TRBJ2-7, the V gene TRBV9; D may correspond to TRBD1 or TRBD2 (6 bases each). From germline, CDR1 is SGDLS and CDR2 YYNGEE. Trimming cost V 5 bases and J 3 bases, with 15 bases left between them. The CDR3 loop spans 14 amino acids. The CDR3 region is CASSRGGTNYEQYF. The CDR3 nucleotides read TGTGCCAGCAGTCGGGGCGGGACAAACTACGAGCAGTACTTC.

Here the CDR3 DNA reads TGTGCCAGCTCACCACCGGGCGGACTTCTATTATACGAGCAGTACTTC. Protein sequence: CASSPPGGLLLYEQYF. The J gene is TRBJ2-7, the V gene TRBV18, with D tentatively TRBD2 (5 bases). The CDR3 totals 16 residues. Germline V gene data show CDR1 as KGHSH and CDR2 as LQKENI. The germline V and J ends were trimmed by 0 bases and 4 bases, with 16 bases remaining between them.

The chain links TRBV11-2 to TRBJ2-1, with TRBD1 matching over 9 bases. Trimming at V came to 5 bases and at J to 4 bases, leaving 3 bases not matched to a gene. Looked up from germline, CDR1 is SGHAT and CDR2 is FQNNGV. The CDR3 is 14 amino acids. The CDR3 sequence: CASSRQGGYNEQFF. CDR3 DNA sequence: TGTGCCAGCAGCAGACAGGGGGGGTACAATGAGCAGTTCTTC.

This chain connects TRBV5-8 to TRBJ2-3, with 14 positions matching TRBD2. This CDR3 comprises 17 residues. The germline CDR1 and CDR2 sequences are SGHTS and YDEGEE. The V gene end was trimmed by 0 bases and the J gene end by 5 bases; junction bases not matched to a gene: 5. For the CDR3, the DNA is TGTGCCAGCAGCTTGGGGACTAGCGGGGGGTATGAAGATACGCAGTATTTT. Encoded protein: CASSLGTSGGYEDTQYF.

This chain connects TRBV20-1 to TRBJ2-2; 8 bases map to TRBD2. With 5 bases clipped from V and 6 bases from J, the junction kept 8 bases outside the gene matches. The CDR3 is 14 residues long. CDR1 and CDR2 (germline): DFQATT, SNEGSKA (reference sequence). The CDR3 nucleotides are TGCAGTGCTCCTTCGCGGGAGGTGGCCGGGGAGCTGTTTTTT. Translated: CSAPSREVAGELFF.

The chain carries TRBV5-1 and TRBJ2-7, with 9 bases matching TRBD1. Germline lookup yields CDR1 SGHRS and CDR2 YFSETQ. Unmatched junction bases numbered 11, after V lost 5 bases and J lost 5 bases. The CDR3 covers 15 residues. CDR3 sequence reads: CASSPGTGRLDEQYF. The CDR3 DNA reads TGCGCCAGCAGTCCCGGGACAGGGAGGTTAGACGAGCAGTACTTC.

The genes are TRBV6-6 and TRBJ2-1; D not certain. In germline, CDR1 is MNHNY, CDR2 SVGAGI (reference sequence). Between the trimmed V and J ends, which lost 3 bases and 5 bases, there was a span of 14 bases. The CDR3 extends over 15 amino acids. The CDR3 reads CASSYETQPDNEQFF. The CDR3, as DNA: TGTGCCAGCAGTTATGAGACCCAACCTGACAATGAGCAGTTCTTC.

In DNA, the CDR3 is TGTGCCAGCAGCGTTACTAGCGACTCCTACAATGAGCAGTTCTTC. This sequence encodes CASSVTSDSYNEQFF. The chain recombines TRBV9 with TRBJ2-1, with 7 positions matching TRBD2. V shed 2 bases and J 0 bases; nucleotides not matched to a gene: 2. Germline V gene sequence: CDR1 SGDLS, CDR2 YYNGEE. This CDR3 spans 15 amino acids.

The genes are TRBV4-2 and TRBJ2-2, with 7 bases matching TRBD2. CDR1 and CDR2 (germline): LGHNA, YNFKEQ. The CDR3 spans 14 residues. Unmatched junction bases numbered 7, after V lost 10 bases and J lost 2 bases. The CDR3 coding sequence is TGTGCCACCAGAGCGGGGTTTAACACCGGGGAGCTGTTTTTT. It encodes CATRAGFNTGELFF.

This clonotype was found once. The chain has TRBV28 and TRBJ1-2; 10 bases align to TRBD1. Germline V gives CDR1 MDHEN, CDR2 SYDVKM. CDR3 size: 15 residues. The junction had 7 bases not matched to a gene; V was cut back by 4 bases and J by 5 bases. The CDR3 bases are TGTGCCAGCAGTTCCTCCGGGACAGGGGTTTATGGCTACACCTTC. Translation: CASSSSGTGVYGYTF.

This rearrangement joins TRBV3-1 to TRBJ1-1, with a possible D match to TRBD1 (5 bases). Deletions cut 1 base from V and 8 bases from J, with 11 bases between. CDR1 is LGHDT, CDR2 YNNKEL, per germline (reference sequence). CDR3 size: 13 residues. In nucleotides, the CDR3 is TGTGCCAGCAGCCAAGGTGGAGGGGTAGAAGCTTTCTTT. It encodes CASSQGGGVEAFF.

The chain employs TRBV15 and TRBJ1-5, with TRBD1 as a possible D gene (6 bases). The CDR3 extends over 16 amino acids. Between the trimmed V and J ends, which lost 3 bases and 6 bases, there was a span of 18 bases. Germline V gene lookup returns CDR1 LNHNV and CDR2 YYDKDF (reference sequence). CDR3 DNA sequence: TGTGCCACCAGCAGGGCCGTTTGGGGGCCGGGTCAGCCCCAGCATTTT. As protein: CATSRAVWGPGQPQHF.

The CDR3 spells CAWSSPGLAFHEQFF. The CDR3 region has the DNA TGTGCCTGGAGTTCCCCGGGACTAGCGTTTCATGAGCAGTTCTTC. The gene calls are TRBV30 and TRBJ2-1, with TRBD2 identical over 10 bases. This CDR3 comprises 15 residues. V lost 2 bases, J lost 8 bases, and 9 bases stayed unmatched. From germline, CDR1 is GTSNPN and CDR2 SVGIG (reference sequence).

The V and J genes are TRBV2 and TRBJ1-2, with 8 bases identical to TRBD1. V lost 7 bases and J lost 5; bases outside the gene matches: 3. Germline values: CDR1 SNHLY, CDR2 FYNNEI. This CDR3 comprises 12 residues. The CDR3 loop reads CASKGQEYGYTF. The CDR3, as DNA: TGTGCCAGCAAGGGACAGGAGTATGGCTACACCTTC.

The CDR3, as DNA: TGTGCCAGCAGCGTAGGTCAAGCGGGAGGGAATGAGCAGTTCTTC. It yields the protein CASSVGQAGGNEQFF. The J gene is TRBJ2-1, the V gene TRBV9, with 10 bases that match TRBD2. CDR1 SGDLS and CDR2 YYNGEE come from the germline V gene. The CDR3 has 15 residues. After removal of 0 bases from V and 7 bases from J, the junction contained 4 bases not matched to a gene.